What follows are 2 T cell receptor beta chains derived from one specimen sequenced in a study of blood T cell repertoires in COVID-19 (dated by TCRdb to between 2020 and 2021). The library was obtained by the immunoSEQ multiplex PCR assay. TCRdb provides this immuneACCESS table in a form limited to in-frame rearrangements. Some clones are lacking; in checked studies, under half of them reflect an unresolved V gene, and why the rest are absent is not known. For this sample there are fewer than 300,000 clones; around 84% appear just once. The top ten clonotypes cover approximately 1.5% of the sample. Input material: peripheral blood. Every receptor here comes from a human donor with COVID-19, enrolled during active disease. The donor label of this sample is uncertain.

The gene calls are TRBV6-5 and TRBJ2-7; 7 bases agree with TRBD2. Germline V gene data show CDR1 as MNHEY and CDR2 as SVGAGI. The CDR3 runs 13 residues. The junction had 4 bases not matched to a gene; V was cut back by 8 bases and J by 0 bases. CDR3 in amino acids: CASRLAVSYEQYF. In DNA form, the CDR3 reads TGTGCCAGCCGTCTAGCGGTCTCCTACGAGCAGTACTTC.

This chain joins TRBV5-1 and TRBJ1-4, with a weak D call TRBD1 (5 bases). This CDR3 is built from 15 residues. Germline CDR1 reads SGHRS; CDR2 reads YFSETQ. The V end lost 0 bases, the J end lost 6 bases, and 12 bases lay between the germline ends. This CDR3 reads CASSLADRSYEKLFF. CDR3 coding DNA: TGCGCCAGCAGCTTGGCCGACAGAAGCTATGAAAAACTGTTTTTT.